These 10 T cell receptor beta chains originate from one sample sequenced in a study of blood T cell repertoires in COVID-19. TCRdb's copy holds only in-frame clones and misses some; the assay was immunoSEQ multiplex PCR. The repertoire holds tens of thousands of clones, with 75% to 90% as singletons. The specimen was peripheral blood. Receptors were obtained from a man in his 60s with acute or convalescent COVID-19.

In nucleotides, the CDR3 is TGTGCCAGCAGCGACAAGGCGGGCAGCGCCAACTATGGCTACACCTTC. It is translated as CASSDKAGSANYGYTF. The chain carries TRBV9 and TRBJ1-2, with D unresolved. Germline V CDR1 and CDR2: SGDLS, YYNGEE. V was pared by 3 bases and J by 2 bases, with 17 bases between. The CDR3 loop spans 16 amino acids.

The CDR3 is CASSASTGAVEYGYTF. As DNA, the CDR3 is TGTGCCAGCTCGGCCTCAACAGGGGCAGTAGAGTATGGCTACACCTTC. This chain uses TRBV18 with TRBJ1-2; 7 bases fit TRBD1. J gave up 5 bases and V 6 bases, and 15 bases lay outside the gene matches. CDR1 and CDR2 from the germline V gene are KGHSH and LQKENI. The CDR3 has 16 residues.

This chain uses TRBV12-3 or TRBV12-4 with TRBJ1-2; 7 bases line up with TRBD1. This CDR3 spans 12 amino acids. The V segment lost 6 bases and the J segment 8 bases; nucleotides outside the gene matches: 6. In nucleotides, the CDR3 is TGTGCCAGCAGCCGTACAGGGGTGGGCTACACCTTC. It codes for CASSRTGVGYTF.

Here the CDR3 reads CASSQDWGSYQPQHF. The CDR3 DNA follows: TGCGCCAGCAGCCAAGATTGGGGCAGTTATCAGCCCCAGCATTTT. The rearrangement links TRBV4-1 to TRBJ1-5; tentative D call: TRBD1 (5 bases). The CDR3 runs to 15 residues. Trimming left V 0 bases short and J 5 bases short, with 11 bases between. CDR1 is MGHRA and CDR2 is YSYEKL in the germline V gene.

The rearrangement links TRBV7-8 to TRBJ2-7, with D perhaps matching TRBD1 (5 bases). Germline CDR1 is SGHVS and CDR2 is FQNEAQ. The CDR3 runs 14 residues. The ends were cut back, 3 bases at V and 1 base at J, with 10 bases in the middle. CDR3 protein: CASSFSRVSYEQYF. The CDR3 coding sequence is TGTGCCAGCAGCTTTTCCAGGGTATCCTACGAGCAGTACTTC.

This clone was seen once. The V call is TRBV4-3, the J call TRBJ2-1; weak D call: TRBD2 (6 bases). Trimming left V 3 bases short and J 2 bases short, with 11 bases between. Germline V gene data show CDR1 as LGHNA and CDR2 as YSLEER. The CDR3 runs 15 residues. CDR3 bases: TGCGCCAGCAGCCAGAGAGGAGGGGCCTACAATGAGCAGTTCTTC. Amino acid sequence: CASSQRGGAYNEQFF.

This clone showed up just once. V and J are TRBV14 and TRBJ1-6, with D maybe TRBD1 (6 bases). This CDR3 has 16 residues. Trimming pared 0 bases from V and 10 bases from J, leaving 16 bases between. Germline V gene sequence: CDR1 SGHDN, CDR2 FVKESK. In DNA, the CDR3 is TGTGCCAGCAGCCAAGATTGGGGGCCCTTCGGGTCACCCCTCCACTTT. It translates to CASSQDWGPFGSPLHF.

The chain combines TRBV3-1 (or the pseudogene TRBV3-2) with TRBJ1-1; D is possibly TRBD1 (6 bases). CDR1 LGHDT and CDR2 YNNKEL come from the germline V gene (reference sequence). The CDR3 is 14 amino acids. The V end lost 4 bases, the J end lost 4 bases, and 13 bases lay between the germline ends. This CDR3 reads CASSRRGGPTEAFF. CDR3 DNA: TGTGCCAGCAGCCGACGGGGGGGGCCCACTGAAGCTTTCTTT.

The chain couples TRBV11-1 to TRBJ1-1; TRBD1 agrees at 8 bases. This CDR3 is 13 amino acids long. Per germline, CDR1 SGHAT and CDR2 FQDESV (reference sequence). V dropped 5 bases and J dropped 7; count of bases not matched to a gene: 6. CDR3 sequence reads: CASSPGGGLEAFF. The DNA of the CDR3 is TGTGCCAGCAGCCCAGGGGGCGGCCTTGAAGCTTTCTTT.

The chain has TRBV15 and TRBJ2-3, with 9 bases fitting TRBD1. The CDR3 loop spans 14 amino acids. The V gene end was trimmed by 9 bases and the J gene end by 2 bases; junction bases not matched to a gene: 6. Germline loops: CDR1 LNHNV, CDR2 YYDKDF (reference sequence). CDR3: CATRTGGNTDTQYF. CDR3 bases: TGTGCCACAAGAACAGGGGGCAACACAGATACGCAGTATTTT.